What follows describes a single T cell receptor beta chain. This entry belongs to a study of neoadjuvant anti-PD-1 for oral cavity cancer. Study summary: Around day 43, patients without progression received a fourth nivolumab dose before surgery.

Tumor libraries mostly used 4.5 to 5.5 ug genomic DNA, two replicates each. Method: immunoSEQ multiplex PCR; TCRdb's copy keeps in-frame clones and lacks some. This sample has thousands of clones, with 60% found just once. The junction had 7 bases not matched to a gene; V was cut back by 5 bases and J by 1 base. Germline V gene sequence: CDR1 MNHEY, CDR2 SMNVEV (reference sequence). The CDR3 consists of 15 residues. Patients had newly diagnosed, untreated stage II-IVA oral cavity squamous cell carcinoma. The clonotype was recovered from a person between 35 and 79 years old with oral cavity squamous cell carcinoma. The material was tumor tissue, obtained before nivolumab (anti-PD-1) treatment. J is TRBJ2-7 and V is TRBV27; TRBD1 matches at 8 bases. The CDR3 loop is CASSPYRGLSYEQYF. The CDR3 DNA is TGTGCCAGCAGTCCTTACAGGGGGTTGTCCTACGAGCAGTACTTC.